What follows is one T cell receptor (beta chain) and its context. Losses at the gene ends were 7 bases for V and 8 bases for J; bases not matched to a gene: 8. CDR1 and CDR2 from the germline V gene are MNHNS and SASEGT. This CDR3 has 13 residues. The assay was immunoSEQ multiplex PCR, and TCRdb's table has in-frame clones only and misses some. The sample lists 15,000 to 18,000 clones; more than 90% were seen once. This record belongs to a study of Tregs in tolerant kidney transplant recipients. The chain is built from TRBV6-1 and TRBJ2-1; 7 bases are a match to TRBD1. The sequencing input was CD8+ T cells from blood. This sequence was found in a human donor in good health. CDR3 in DNA: TGTGCCAGCAAGGACAGGCGGGTCTATGAGCAGTTCTTC. It translates to CASKDRRVYEQFF.